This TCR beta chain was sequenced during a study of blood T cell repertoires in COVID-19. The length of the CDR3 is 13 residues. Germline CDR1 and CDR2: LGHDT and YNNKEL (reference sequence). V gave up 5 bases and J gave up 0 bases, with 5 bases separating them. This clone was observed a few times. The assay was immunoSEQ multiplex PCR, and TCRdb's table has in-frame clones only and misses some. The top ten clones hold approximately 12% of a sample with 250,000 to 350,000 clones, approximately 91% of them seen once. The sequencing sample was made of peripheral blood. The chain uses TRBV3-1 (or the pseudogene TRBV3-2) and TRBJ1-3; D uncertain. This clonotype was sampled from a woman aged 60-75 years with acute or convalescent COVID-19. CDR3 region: CASSDTSGNTIYF. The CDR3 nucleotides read TGTGCCAGCAGCGACACCTCTGGAAACACCATATATTTT.